What follows are 9 T cell receptor beta chains derived from one specimen sequenced in a study of cytomegalovirus exposure and HLA in healthy donors. The PCR was carried out with 60 Vbeta primers and 13 Jbeta primers. The data were produced by immunoSEQ multiplex PCR, yet TCRdb's version contains in-frame clones alone and is incomplete. The sample shows roughly 160,000 clones, about 80% of them seen only once. The sample taken for sequencing was PBMCs. Receptor source: a man between 25 and 39 years old in good health and CMV-seronegative.

V usage is TRBV13 and J usage is TRBJ2-7; 14 nucleotides align to TRBD2. Trimming cost V 6 bases and J 6 bases; bases outside gene matches: 4. The CDR3 loop spans 14 amino acids. CDR1 is PRHDT, CDR2 FYEKMQ, per germline (reference sequence). The CDR3 sequence: CASSPGTSGSEQYF. The CDR3 coding sequence is TGTGCCAGCAGTCCCGGGACTAGCGGGAGCGAGCAGTACTTC.

The chain carries TRBV6-5 and TRBJ1-3, with D possibly being TRBD1 (6 bases). The CDR3 covers 16 residues. Germline values: CDR1 MNHEY, CDR2 SVGAGI. Trimming removed 4 bases from V and 0 bases from J, with 13 bases in between. The CDR3 loop reads CASSLGQFTSGNTIYF. The CDR3 nucleotides are TGTGCCAGCAGTTTAGGACAGTTCACCTCTGGAAACACCATATATTTT.

V and J are TRBV9 and TRBJ2-1, with a possible D match to TRBD2 (5 bases). This CDR3 has 15 residues. V was trimmed by 5 bases and J by 0 bases, leaving 12 bases between them. The germline V gene has CDR1 SGDLS and CDR2 YYNGEE. CDR3 sequence: CASSFPGSSYNEQFF. DNA of the CDR3: TGTGCCAGCAGTTTTCCGGGAAGCTCCTACAATGAGCAGTTCTTC.

This sequence joins TRBV7-9 and TRBJ2-7; TRBD1 might be the D (6 bases). Trimming removed 4 bases at V and 0 bases at J, with 13 bases between. Germline V gene data show CDR1 as SEHNR and CDR2 as FQNEAQ (reference sequence). This CDR3 comprises 15 residues. The CDR3 loop is CASSSRQANSYEQYF. DNA of the CDR3: TGTGCCAGCAGCTCCAGACAGGCCAACTCCTACGAGCAGTACTTC.

The chain has TRBV6-6 and TRBJ2-2; D unclear. The CDR3 length is 15 residues. Germline V gene lookup returns CDR1 MNHNY and CDR2 SVGAGI (reference sequence). The V gene lost 3 bases and the J gene lost 4 bases, with 12 bases spanning the gap. CDR3 coding DNA: TGTGCCAGCAGTTATTCCCACGCTAGCACCGGGGAGCTGTTTTTT. Translating gives CASSYSHASTGELFF.

The gene calls are TRBV27 and TRBJ1-5; tentatively, D is TRBD1 (6 bases). This CDR3 comprises 13 residues. The germline CDR1 and CDR2 sequences are MNHEY and SMNVEV (reference sequence). Trimming took 8 bases from V and 4 from J, leaving 12 bases between them. CDR3 protein: CASGETGNQPQHF. In nucleotides, the CDR3 is TGTGCCAGCGGGGAAACAGGGAATCAGCCCCAGCATTTT.

The chain uses TRBV7-2 and TRBJ2-6, with 7 bases matching TRBD1. The V and J ends lost 7 bases and 0 bases, in that order; junction bases with no gene match: 12. This CDR3 is built from 18 residues. Germline CDR1 reads SGHTA; CDR2 reads FQGNSA. Written as DNA, the CDR3 is TGTGCCAGCACCTCGGACAGGTCCACTTACTCTGGGGCCAACGTCCTGACTTTC. Translated, it gives CASTSDRSTYSGANVLTF. Complete variable domain (other parts from reference TRBV7-2 and TRBJ2-6): GAGVSQSPSNKVTEKGKDVELRCDPISGHTALYWYRQSLGQGLEFLIYFQGNSAPDKSGLPSDRFSAERTGGSVSTLTIQRTQQEDSAVYLCASTSDRSTYSGANVLTFGAGSRLTVL.

V gene TRBV10-1 combines with J gene TRBJ1-5; 11 bases agree with TRBD1. V was pared by 6 bases and J by 4 bases, with 20 bases of the junction left unmatched. CDR3 size: 20 residues. CDR1 is WNHNN, CDR2 SYGVQD, per germline (reference sequence). The CDR3 here is CASSVDGTGGCIIGNQPQHF. CDR3 DNA: TGCGCCAGCAGCGTAGATGGGACAGGGGGGTGTATAATAGGAAATCAGCCCCAGCATTTT.

With regard to this clone: Its ends do not fully match the called genes, so a read error is possible. The rearrangement links TRBV29-1 to TRBJ2-2; the D gene is possibly TRBD2 (7 bases). Germline V gene sequence: CDR1 SQVTM, CDR2 ANQGSEA. The CDR3 sequence is 13 residues long. In nucleotides, the CDR3 is TGCAGCGCTGAAAAGGGGGGGGCCGGGGAGCTGTTTTTT. This codes for CSAEKGGAGELFF.